This T cell receptor beta chain is drawn from a study of blood T cell repertoires in COVID-19. V lost 5 bases, J lost 0 bases, and 8 bases lay in between. Germline V gene sequence: CDR1 SQVTM, CDR2 ANQGSEA. CDR3 length: 12 residues. TCRdb's table, derived via immunoSEQ multiplex PCR, lists solely in-frame clones and lacks some. The repertoire holds around 300,000 clones, approximately 88% seen once, with under 4.5% in the top ten. The genes are TRBV29-1 and TRBJ2-7; a possible D gene is TRBD1 (5 bases). Sequences were obtained from peripheral blood. The sequence was collected from a woman aged 45-65 years with active or convalescent COVID-19. The CDR3 region is CSVQQASYEQYF. CDR3 DNA: TGCAGCGTTCAACAGGCCTCCTACGAGCAGTACTTC.